The entry that follows covers one T cell receptor (beta chain) sequence. These data belong to a study of cytomegalovirus exposure and HLA in healthy donors. It was with 60 Vbeta and 13 Jbeta primers that the PCR ran. The authors' processing: An analysis that came later counted 60 million to 80 million unique TCR beta chains, some 11 million shared. Generated by immunoSEQ multiplex PCR, the TCRdb table keeps only in-frame clones and is missing some. Clonal size and the V and J genes are those of that table, whereas D and trimming came from the DNA. The table shows 200,000 to 250,000 clones, with 82% occurring only once. Germline CDR1 MNHEY, CDR2 SMNVEV (reference sequence). V dropped 1 base and J dropped 6 bases, with 12 bases sitting between them. The CDR3 sequence is 14 residues long.

The specimen was PBMCs. The chain joins TRBV27 to TRBJ1-2; a weak D match, TRBD1 (6 bases). The sequence was collected from a woman aged 40 to 50 in good health and CMV-seropositive. The CDR3, as DNA: TGTGCCAGCAGTTTATATGCGGGGGCTAATGGCTACACCTTC. As protein: CASSLYAGANGYTF.